This T cell receptor beta chain was obtained from a study of blood T cells in healthy people across ages. The authors ran a second PCR of about 6 to 11 cycles using a sample-barcoded 5' primer and a J-beta primer mix. TCRdb ran MiXCR on the 5' RACE reads and lists one entry per CDR3 protein. The sample consists of roughly 900,000 distinct CDR3 sequences, under 30% of them appearing once. This clonotype was observed many times. Trimming shortened V by 1 base and J by 4 bases, and 7 bases separated the two germline ends. The CDR3 extends over 13 amino acids. The germline CDR1 and CDR2 sequences are SGHTA and FQGNSA.

The clonotype was recovered from a woman over 75 in good health. The sample was blood. The rearrangement joins TRBV7-2 to TRBJ2-5, with D hard to call. The chain's CDR3 is CASSLGTLETQYF. The CDR3 DNA sequence: TGTGCCAGCAGCTTAGGGACGTTAGAGACCCAGTACTTC.